The 32 T cell receptor beta chains in this list originate from one sample, sequenced in a study of OX40 agonist ivuxolimab in advanced cancers. Produced via immunoSEQ multiplex PCR; TCRdb's table is partial and in-frame only. This sample yields about 59,000 clones, of which 75% to 90% are seen a single time; 3% to 4% belongs to the top ten. The starting material was CD4+ or CD8+ T cells sorted from blood, obtained in a trial of the OX40 agonist ivuxolimab. The receptors were gathered from an adult with an advanced solid tumor such as melanoma, head and neck, liver or kidney cancer.

The chain combines TRBV14 with TRBJ2-1; no definite D call. V was pared by 1 base and J by 4 bases, with 11 bases between. This CDR3 region has 15 residues. The germline V gene encodes CDR1 SGHDN and CDR2 FVKESK. The CDR3 DNA sequence: TGTGCCAGCAGCCAAGTCGGGTTGGGTTACAATGAGCAGTTCTTC. It is translated as CASSQVGLGYNEQFF.

This clone occurred once. The chain is built from TRBV28 and TRBJ2-2; 9 bases are a match to TRBD2. The CDR3 has 16 amino acids. Germline CDR1 reads MDHEN; CDR2 reads SYDVKM. Trimming at V came to 3 bases and at J to 4 bases, leaving 6 bases not matched to a gene. CDR3 region: CASSFGGGRGTGELFF. The CDR3 DNA follows: TGTGCCAGCAGTTTCGGCGGCGGGAGGGGCACCGGGGAGCTGTTTTTT.

This clone was counted between two and nine times. The V gene is TRBV5-1, the J gene TRBJ2-7, with 10 bases matching TRBD1. Losses at the gene ends were 2 bases for V and 2 bases for J; bases not matched to a gene: 7. CDR1 is SGHRS and CDR2 is YFSETQ in the germline V gene. This CDR3 is 16 amino acids long. DNA of the CDR3: TGCGCCAGCAGCTTCACTCCGGGACAGGGGCCCTACGAGCAGTACTTC. As protein: CASSFTPGQGPYEQYF.

This clone was recorded only once. J is TRBJ1-3 and V is TRBV4-1, with 9 bases aligning to TRBD1. In germline, CDR1 is MGHRA, CDR2 YSYEKL. CDR3 length: 17 residues. Trimming removed 6 bases from V and 5 bases from J; junction bases left unmatched: 14. The CDR3 sequence: CASRLTHRTGDRNTIYF. In DNA, the CDR3 is TGCGCCAGCAGGCTCACTCACCGGACAGGGGATAGAAACACCATATATTTT.

As to this clone: The DNA is left out, because the CDR3 cannot be placed on it with certainty; the CDR3 is given as TCRdb lists it. The V gene is TRBV21-1, the J gene TRBJ2-2; TRBD1, the table's D call, was not compared with the DNA. TRBV21-1 is given as a pseudogene. The CDR3 comprises 17 residues, both ends counted. The CDR3 sequence: CASSRVGQGANTGELFF.

V is TRBV5-4 and J is TRBJ1-2, with TRBD1 matching over 7 bases. Germline trimming cut 4 bases from V and 1 base from J; bases unmatched to any gene: 7. The CDR3 is made up of 15 amino acids. CDR1 is SGHNT and CDR2 is YYREEE in the germline V gene (reference sequence). The CDR3 sequence is CASSHGTALNYGYTF. In DNA, the CDR3 is TGTGCCAGCAGCCATGGGACAGCACTTAACTATGGCTACACCTTC.

The chain links TRBV11-1 to TRBJ1-3; D is unclear. The CDR3 runs to 16 residues. Trimming took 4 bases from V and 0 from J, leaving 13 bases between them. Germline-derived CDR1 and CDR2 are SGHAT and FQDESV (reference sequence). CDR3 loop: CASSSKHGDSGNTIYF. The CDR3, as DNA: TGTGCCAGCAGCTCAAAACACGGAGACTCTGGAAACACCATATATTTT.

The chain uses TRBV5-4 and TRBJ1-2; TRBD1 agrees at 7 bases. Trimming took 10 bases from V and 3 from J; bases not matched to a gene: 6. The germline gives CDR1 SGHNT, CDR2 YYREEE (reference sequence). The CDR3 totals 12 residues. In DNA form, the CDR3 reads TGTGCCCAAGGGGACAGATACTATGGCTACACCTTC. The encoded protein is CAQGDRYYGYTF.

V is TRBV6-5 and J is TRBJ1-1, with D possibly matching TRBD1 (5 bases). V was clipped by 2 bases and J by 7 bases, with 17 bases between them. This CDR3 spans 15 amino acids. The germline V gene encodes CDR1 MNHEY and CDR2 SVGAGI. The CDR3, as DNA: TGTGCCAGCAGTTACGCCGGGACCGGGGCGGTTGAAGCTTTCTTT. Its translation is CASSYAGTGAVEAFF.

CDR3 sequence: CASSSLGQKNTEAFF. Written as DNA, the CDR3 is TGTGCCAGCAGTTCTCTGGGCCAAAAGAACACTGAAGCTTTCTTT. This chain joins TRBV28 and TRBJ1-1, with D uncertain. Germline V lookup: CDR1 MDHEN, CDR2 SYDVKM. CDR3 length: 15 amino acids. V lost 4 bases to trimming and J lost 1 base, with 13 bases between them.

The V and J genes are TRBV27 and TRBJ1-1, with D possibly being TRBD1 (5 bases). Trimming shortened V by 5 bases and J by 5 bases, and 15 bases separated the two germline ends. This CDR3 has 14 residues. CDR1 is MNHEY and CDR2 is SMNVEV in the germline V gene (reference sequence). The CDR3 sequence is CASSAISGSTEAFF. The DNA for the CDR3 is TGTGCCAGCAGTGCCATTTCAGGGAGTACTGAAGCTTTCTTT.

The V gene is TRBV15, the J gene TRBJ1-5, with 8 bases fitting TRBD1. The V and J ends lost 5 bases and 1 base, in that order; junction bases with no gene match: 1. Germline loops: CDR1 LNHNV, CDR2 YYDKDF (reference sequence). The CDR3 is 14 residues long. In nucleotides, the CDR3 is TGTGCCACCAGCGGACAGGGCAGCAATCAGCCCCAGCATTTT. Encoded protein: CATSGQGSNQPQHF.

J is TRBJ1-2 and V is TRBV10-1; D not certain. Between the trimmed V and J ends, which lost 5 bases and 4 bases, there was a span of 8 bases. CDR3 length equals 12 residues. The V gene's germline CDR1 is WNHNN and CDR2 SYGVQD (reference sequence). Here the CDR3 DNA reads TGCGCCAGCAGTCCGGACGGCTATGGCTACACCTTC. This codes for CASSPDGYGYTF.

The rearrangement joins TRBV27 to TRBJ2-7; 8 bases fit TRBD1. V was clipped by 4 bases and J by 5 bases; unmatched bases: 10. The CDR3 is 15 residues long. Germline CDR1 and CDR2: MNHEY and SMNVEV (reference sequence). CDR3 nucleotides: TGTGCCAGCAGTTCCCGGGACAGGTCCTGGAACGAGCAGTACTTC. Protein: CASSSRDRSWNEQYF.

Only a few counts were recorded for this clone. The chain employs TRBV28 and TRBJ1-3; D is uncertain. CDR1 and CDR2 (germline): MDHEN, SYDVKM. The V end was cut by 2 bases, the J end by 2 bases, with 10 bases between. This CDR3 is built from 15 residues. The chain's CDR3 is CASSLAPTAGNTIYF. The DNA of the CDR3 is TGTGCCAGCAGTTTAGCCCCGACGGCTGGAAACACCATATATTTT.

The chain is built from TRBV7-9 and TRBJ2-5; D unresolved. This CDR3 is built from 12 residues. Germline V gene data show CDR1 as SEHNR and CDR2 as FQNEAQ (reference sequence). Trimming left V 5 bases short and J 9 bases short, with 13 bases between. CDR3 nucleotide sequence: TGTGCCAGCAGCGAAAGCGTTTGGGCCCAGTACTTC. This encodes CASSESVWAQYF.

The gene calls are TRBV2 and TRBJ2-1; D is undetermined. Between the trimmed V and J ends, which lost 4 bases and 2 bases, there was a span of 18 bases. This CDR3 contains 17 residues. Germline CDR1 and CDR2: SNHLY and FYNNEI. The CDR3 spells CASSVLPNVLTYNEQFF. The CDR3 DNA follows: TGTGCCAGCAGTGTCCTCCCGAACGTCCTGACCTACAATGAGCAGTTCTTC.

The chain couples TRBV4-1 to TRBJ2-1; D ambiguous. The germline V gene encodes CDR1 MGHRA and CDR2 YSYEKL. V lost 4 bases, J lost 7 bases, and 14 bases lay in between. The CDR3 spans 14 residues. This chain's CDR3 is CASSRGPSRNEQFF. The CDR3 region has the DNA TGCGCCAGCAGCCGCGGACCGTCCAGAAATGAGCAGTTCTTC.

This clone was seen only a few times. The genes are TRBV7-9 and TRBJ2-5, with TRBD1 as a possible D gene (5 bases). The CDR3 is 13 amino acids. From germline, CDR1 is SEHNR and CDR2 FQNEAQ (reference sequence). V dropped 1 base and J dropped 4 bases, with 7 bases sitting between them. CDR3 loop: CASSLGGSETQYF. DNA for the CDR3: TGTGCCAGCAGCTTAGGGGGCTCAGAGACCCAGTACTTC.

By sample fraction, this clone is medium-sized (0.01 to 0.1%). The chain has TRBV10-1 and TRBJ1-1; D perhaps matches TRBD1 (6 bases). Germline V lookup: CDR1 WNHNN, CDR2 SYGVQD (reference sequence). The CDR3 covers 19 residues. V lost 0 bases to trimming and J lost 0 bases, with 20 bases between them. The CDR3 is CASSESRIFGQSLNTEAFF. CDR3 in DNA: TGCGCCAGCAGTGAGTCCCGAATATTTGGACAGAGTTTGAACACTGAAGCTTTCTTT.

The chain links TRBV29-1 to TRBJ1-2, with 7 bases that match TRBD1. The J segment lost 5 bases and the V segment lost 6 bases, leaving 9 bases of the junction unmatched. Germline CDR1 and CDR2: SQVTM and ANQGSEA. There are 13 residues in the CDR3. The DNA of the CDR3 is TGCAGCGTGACAGGGCGGGGAGGATATGGCTACACCTTC. Translating it yields CSVTGRGGYGYTF.

The gene calls are TRBV4-1 and TRBJ2-1; 9 nucleotides line up with TRBD2. Germline V lookup: CDR1 MGHRA, CDR2 YSYEKL. The CDR3 is 15 residues long. V lost 1 base to trimming and J lost 4 bases; unmatched junction nucleotides: 2. CDR3 amino acids: CASSQVAGGYNEQFF. CDR3 sequence (DNA): TGCGCCAGCAGCCAAGTTGCGGGAGGGTACAATGAGCAGTTCTTC.

The chain is built from TRBV4-1 and TRBJ1-2; D is ambiguous. This CDR3 contains 15 residues. Germline CDR1 is MGHRA and CDR2 is YSYEKL. V lost 3 bases, J lost 6 bases, and 17 bases lay in between. The CDR3 sequence: CASSQGPVALDGYTF. In DNA form, the CDR3 reads TGCGCCAGCAGCCAGGGCCCGGTGGCACTCGATGGCTACACCTTC.

The chain employs TRBV6-5 and TRBJ2-1; TRBD1 might be the D (5 bases). CDR1 MNHEY and CDR2 SVGAGI come from the germline V gene. Trimming pared 6 bases from V and 9 bases from J, leaving 9 bases between. The CDR3 extends over 11 amino acids. In DNA, the CDR3 is TGTGCCAGCAGCTCAGGGTTTGAGCAGTTCTTC. This codes for CASSSGFEQFF.

This chain joins TRBV6-5 and TRBJ2-5, with 7 positions matching TRBD1. Per germline, CDR1 MNHEY and CDR2 SVGAGI. The CDR3 contains 16 residues. Trimming cost V 4 bases and J 4 bases; bases outside gene matches: 12. The CDR3 sequence: CASSFARQGVGETQYF. The DNA for the CDR3 is TGTGCCAGCAGTTTCGCGCGGCAGGGGGTGGGAGAGACCCAGTACTTC.

The V call is TRBV19, the J call TRBJ1-1; 8 bases map to TRBD1. Unmatched junction bases numbered 12, after V lost 5 bases and J lost 7 bases. The germline V gene has CDR1 LNHDA and CDR2 SQIVND (reference sequence). The CDR3 is 15 amino acids. The CDR3 region is CASSDPGGRVIEAFF. CDR3 bases: TGTGCCAGTAGTGATCCAGGGGGCAGAGTAATTGAAGCTTTCTTT. The full variable domain, in which reference TRBV19 and TRBJ1-1 provide the parts outside the CDR3, is DGGITQSPKYLFRKEGQNVTLSCEQNLNHDAMYWYRQDPGQGLRLIYYSQIVNDFQKGDIAEGYSVSREKKESFPLTVTSAQKNPTAFYLCASSDPGGRVIEAFFGQGTRLTVV.

J is TRBJ2-5 and V is TRBV2; the match to TRBD2 covers 14 bases. V trimming: 4 bases; J trimming: 10 bases; junction bases outside the gene matches: 14. The CDR3 runs 17 residues. CDR1 is SNHLY and CDR2 is FYNNEI in the germline V gene. CDR3: CASSGLAGGSLGFDQYF. In nucleotides, the CDR3 is TGTGCCAGCAGTGGACTAGCGGGAGGGTCCCTGGGGTTCGACCAGTACTTC.

The chain joins TRBV5-1 to TRBJ2-7, with 10 bases fitting TRBD1. The CDR3 totals 14 residues. V dropped 4 bases and J dropped 4; count of bases not matched to a gene: 5. Germline CDR1 SGHRS, CDR2 YFSETQ. The CDR3 DNA follows: TGCGCCAGCAGCCCGGGACAGGGGTTGTACGAGCAGTACTTC. It is translated as CASSPGQGLYEQYF. The full variable domain, rest sourced from reference TRBV5-1 and TRBJ2-7, is KAGVTQTPRYLIKTRGQQVTLSCSPISGHRSVSWYQQTPGQGLQFLFEYFSETQRNKGNFPGRFSGRQFSNSRSEMNVSTLELGDSALYLCASSPGQGLYEQYFGPGTRLTVT.

The chain combines TRBV2 with TRBJ1-1; TRBD1 aligns across 8 bases. There are 14 residues in the CDR3. After removal of 4 bases from V and 4 bases from J, the junction contained 5 bases not matched to a gene. Germline V gene lookup returns CDR1 SNHLY and CDR2 FYNNEI. CDR3 region: CASSGQGASTEAFF. The CDR3 DNA sequence: TGTGCCAGCAGTGGCCAGGGGGCGAGCACTGAAGCTTTCTTT.

The chain recombines TRBV7-2 with TRBJ1-3; D gene ambiguous. Between the trimmed V and J ends, which lost 5 bases and 3 bases, there was a span of 17 bases. This CDR3 comprises 16 residues. Germline-derived CDR1 and CDR2 are SGHTA and FQGNSA. The CDR3 sequence is CASSPHAGIGGNTIYF. The CDR3 DNA follows: TGTGCCAGCAGCCCCCACGCCGGGATAGGTGGAAACACCATATATTTT.

This clone was recorded only once. The rearrangement links TRBV10-3 to TRBJ2-2; D unresolved. CDR1 and CDR2 from the germline V gene are ENHRY and SYGVKD. Trimming removed 5 bases from V and 6 bases from J, with 10 bases in between. The CDR3 extends over 13 amino acids. The chain's CDR3 is CAISPNLSGELFF. CDR3 nucleotides: TGTGCCATCAGTCCGAATTTGTCCGGGGAGCTGTTTTTT.

V and J are TRBV5-5 and TRBJ1-1; unclear D gene. The germline V and J ends were trimmed by 1 base and 2 bases, with 9 bases remaining between them. Germline lookup yields CDR1 SGHKS and CDR2 YYEKEE (reference sequence). This CDR3 has 14 residues. The chain's CDR3 is CASSLIGSNTEAFF. In DNA form, the CDR3 reads TGTGCCAGCAGCTTGATAGGGAGTAACACTGAAGCTTTCTTT.